This T cell receptor (beta chain) was identified during a study of cytomegalovirus exposure and HLA in healthy donors. For the study at large: Genotyping showed around 81% of hundreds of donors falling in the Caucasian-associated ancestry cluster.

PCR used 60 Vbeta primers and 13 Jbeta primers. TCRdb's table, derived via immunoSEQ multiplex PCR, lists solely in-frame clones and lacks some. The table shows about 130,000 clones, with 75% to 85% occurring only once. The germline gives CDR1 LNHDA, CDR2 SQIVND (reference sequence). The CDR3 is made up of 15 amino acids. Trimming removed 2 bases at V and 3 bases at J, with 11 bases between. Source material: PBMCs. The rearrangement joins TRBV19 to TRBJ2-1, with D maybe TRBD2 (5 bases). The sequence derives from a man aged 40-49 years in good health and CMV-seronegative. CDR3 protein: CASSISGSGYNEQFF. DNA for the CDR3: TGTGCCAGTAGTATAAGTGGGAGTGGCTACAATGAGCAGTTCTTC.